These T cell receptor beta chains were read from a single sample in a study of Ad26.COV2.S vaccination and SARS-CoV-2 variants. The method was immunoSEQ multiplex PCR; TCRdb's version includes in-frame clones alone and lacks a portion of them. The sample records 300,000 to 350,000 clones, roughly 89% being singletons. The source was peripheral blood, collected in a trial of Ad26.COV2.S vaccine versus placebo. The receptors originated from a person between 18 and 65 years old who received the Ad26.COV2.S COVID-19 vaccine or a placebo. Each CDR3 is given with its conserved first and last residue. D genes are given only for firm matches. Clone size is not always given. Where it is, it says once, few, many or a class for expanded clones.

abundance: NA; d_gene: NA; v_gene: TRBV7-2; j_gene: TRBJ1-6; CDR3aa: CASSLGSAASPLHF; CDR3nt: TGTGCCAGCAGCTTAGGTAGCGCAGCTTCACCCCTCCACTTT
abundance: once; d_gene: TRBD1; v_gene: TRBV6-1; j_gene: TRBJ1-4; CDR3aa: CASSERTGGKEKLFF; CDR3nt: TGTGCCAGCAGTGAACGGACAGGGGGAAAAGAAAAACTGTTTTTT
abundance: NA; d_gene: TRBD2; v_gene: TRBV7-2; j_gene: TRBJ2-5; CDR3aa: CASSSETSAETQYF; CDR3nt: TGTGCCAGCAGCTCCGAGACTAGCGCAGAGACCCAGTACTTC
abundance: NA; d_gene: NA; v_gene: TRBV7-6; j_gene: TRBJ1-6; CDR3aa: CASSLQGSSYNSPLHF; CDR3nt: TGTGCCAGCAGCTTACAGGGAAGCTCCTATAATTCACCCCTCCACTTT
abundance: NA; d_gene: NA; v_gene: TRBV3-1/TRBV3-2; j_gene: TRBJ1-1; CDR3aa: CASSVGIAGRSTEAFF; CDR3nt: TGTGCCAGCAGCGTAGGGATCGCCGGGCGATCCACTGAAGCTTTCTTT
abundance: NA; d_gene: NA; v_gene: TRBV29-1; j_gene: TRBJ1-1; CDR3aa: CSVVEGGAFF; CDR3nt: TGCAGCGTTGTTGAGGGTGGAGCTTTCTTT
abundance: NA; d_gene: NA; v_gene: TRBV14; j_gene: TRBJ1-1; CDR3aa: CASSQEIGLNTEAFF; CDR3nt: TGTGCCAGCAGCCAAGAAATCGGCCTGAACACTGAAGCTTTCTTT
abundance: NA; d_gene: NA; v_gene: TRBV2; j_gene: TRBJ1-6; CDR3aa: CASSDSLSSYNSPLHF; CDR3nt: TGTGCCAGCAGTGACAGCTTGAGCTCCTATAATTCACCCCTCCACTTT
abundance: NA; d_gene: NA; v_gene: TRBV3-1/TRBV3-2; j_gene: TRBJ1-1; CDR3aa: CASSNHGDAEAFF; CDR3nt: TGTGCCAGCAGCAACCACGGAGACGCTGAAGCTTTCTTT
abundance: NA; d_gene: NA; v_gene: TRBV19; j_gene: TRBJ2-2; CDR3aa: CASSKREAGELFF; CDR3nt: TGTGCCAGTAGTAAAAGGGAGGCCGGGGAGCTGTTTTTT
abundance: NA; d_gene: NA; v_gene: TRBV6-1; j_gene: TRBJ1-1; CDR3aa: CASSEARTNTEAFF; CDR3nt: TGTGCCAGCAGTGAAGCCAGGACGAACACTGAAGCTTTCTTT
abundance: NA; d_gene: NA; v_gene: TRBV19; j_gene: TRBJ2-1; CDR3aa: CASSMRLSYNEQFF; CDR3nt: TGTGCCAGTAGTATGAGATTATCCTACAATGAGCAGTTCTTC
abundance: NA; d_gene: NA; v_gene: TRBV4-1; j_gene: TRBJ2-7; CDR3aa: CASSYSHMTSYEQYF; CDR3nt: TGCGCCAGCAGTTATTCGCACATGACCTCCTACGAGCAGTACTTC
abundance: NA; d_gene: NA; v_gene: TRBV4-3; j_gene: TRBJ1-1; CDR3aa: CASSGAYLGGTTEAFF; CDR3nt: TGCGCCAGCAGCGGAGCCTACCTCGGAGGGACCACTGAAGCTTTCTTT
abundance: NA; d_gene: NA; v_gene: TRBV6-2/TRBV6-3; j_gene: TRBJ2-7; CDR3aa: CASSYGDTGSYEQYF; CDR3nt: TGTGCCAGCAGTTACGGGGATACAGGTTCCTACGAGCAGTACTTC
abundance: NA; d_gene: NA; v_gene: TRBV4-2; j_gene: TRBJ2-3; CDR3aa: CASSRGQSADTQYF; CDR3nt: TGTGCCAGCAGCCGGGGACAATCCGCAGATACGCAGTATTTT
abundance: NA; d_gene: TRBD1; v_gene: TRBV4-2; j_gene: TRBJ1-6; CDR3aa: CASSQSYGTGDSPLHF; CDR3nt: TGTGCCAGCAGCCAGAGCTACGGGACAGGGGATTCACCCCTCCACTTT
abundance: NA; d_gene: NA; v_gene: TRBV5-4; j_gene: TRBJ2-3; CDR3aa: CASSLISTDTQYF; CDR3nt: TGTGCCAGCAGCTTAATTAGCACAGATACGCAGTATTTT
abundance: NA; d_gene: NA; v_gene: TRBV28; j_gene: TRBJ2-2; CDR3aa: CASSLHLGGELFF; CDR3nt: TGTGCCAGCAGTTTACACCTGGGGGGGGAGCTGTTTTTT
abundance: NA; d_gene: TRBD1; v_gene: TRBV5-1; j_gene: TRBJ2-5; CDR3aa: CASSTQQGQETQYF; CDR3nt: TGCGCCAGCAGCACGCAACAGGGGCAAGAGACCCAGTACTTC
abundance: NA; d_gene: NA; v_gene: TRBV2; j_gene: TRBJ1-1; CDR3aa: CASSEERGRGEEAFF; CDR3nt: TGTGCCAGCAGTGAAGAACGGGGGCGCGGAGAAGAAGCTTTCTTT
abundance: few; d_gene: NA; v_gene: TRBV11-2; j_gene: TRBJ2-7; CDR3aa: CASSLDPSSYEQYF; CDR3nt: TGTGCCAGCAGCTTAGATCCATCTTCCTACGAGCAGTACTTC
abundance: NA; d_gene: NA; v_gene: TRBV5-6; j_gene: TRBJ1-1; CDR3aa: CASTLGATGVNTEAFF; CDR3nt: TGTGCCAGCACTTTAGGAGCGACAGGCGTGAACACTGAAGCTTTCTTT
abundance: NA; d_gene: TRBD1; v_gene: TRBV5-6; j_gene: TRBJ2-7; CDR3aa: CASSFRQGALSYEQYF; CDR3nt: TGTGCCAGCAGTTTTAGACAGGGGGCTCTCTCCTACGAGCAGTACTTC
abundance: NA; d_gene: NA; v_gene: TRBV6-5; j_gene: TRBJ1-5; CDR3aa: CASSSSLSGYQPQHF; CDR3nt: NA
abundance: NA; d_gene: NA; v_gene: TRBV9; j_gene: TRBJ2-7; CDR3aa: CASSPWGEPYYEQYF; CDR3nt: TGTGCCAGCAGCCCATGGGGGGAGCCTTACTACGAGCAGTACTTC
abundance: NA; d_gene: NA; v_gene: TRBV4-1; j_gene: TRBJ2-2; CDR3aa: CASSQDRGNTGELFF; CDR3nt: TGCGCCAGCAGCCAAGACAGGGGGAACACCGGGGAGCTGTTTTTT
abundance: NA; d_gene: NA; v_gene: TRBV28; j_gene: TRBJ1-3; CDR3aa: CASRGTPFSGNTIYF; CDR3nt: TGTGCCAGCAGAGGAACACCGTTCTCTGGAAACACCATATATTTT
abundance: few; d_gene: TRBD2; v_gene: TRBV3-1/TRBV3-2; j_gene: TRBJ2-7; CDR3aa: CASSPGLAATYEQYF; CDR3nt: TGTGCCAGCAGCCCCGGACTAGCGGCCACCTACGAGCAGTACTTC
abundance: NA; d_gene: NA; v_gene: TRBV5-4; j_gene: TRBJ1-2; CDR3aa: CASSLRTGLARGYTF; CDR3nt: TGTGCCAGCAGCTTACGAACAGGGCTCGCTAGGGGCTACACCTTC
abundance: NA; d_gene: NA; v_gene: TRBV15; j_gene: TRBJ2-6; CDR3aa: CATSRSGRHSGANVLTF; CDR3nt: TGTGCCACCAGCAGATCGGGCAGGCACTCTGGGGCCAACGTCCTGACTTTC